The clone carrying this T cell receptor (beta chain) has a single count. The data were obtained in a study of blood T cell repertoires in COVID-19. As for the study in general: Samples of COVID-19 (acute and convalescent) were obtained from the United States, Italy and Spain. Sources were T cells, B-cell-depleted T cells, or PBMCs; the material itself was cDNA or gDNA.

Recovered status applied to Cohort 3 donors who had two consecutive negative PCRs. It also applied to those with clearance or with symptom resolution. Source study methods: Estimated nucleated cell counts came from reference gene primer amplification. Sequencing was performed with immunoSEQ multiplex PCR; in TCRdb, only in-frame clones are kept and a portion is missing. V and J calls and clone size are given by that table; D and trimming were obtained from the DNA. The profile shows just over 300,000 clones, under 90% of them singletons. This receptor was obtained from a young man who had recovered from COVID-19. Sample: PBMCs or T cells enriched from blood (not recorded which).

DNA of the CDR3: TGTGCCAGCAGCCCCAAGCTGATGTCTGGCACAGATACGCAGTATTTT. This translates into CASSPKLMSGTDTQYF. V gene TRBV7-8 combines with J gene TRBJ2-3; D gene ambiguous. The V gene's germline CDR1 is SGHVS and CDR2 FQNEAQ. The length of the CDR3 is 16 residues. V lost 5 bases and J lost 1, with 16 bases in between. Full variable domain (rest looked up from reference TRBV7-8 and TRBJ2-3): GAGVSQSPRYKVAKRGQDVALRCDPISGHVSLFWYQQALGQGPEFLTYFQNEAQLDKSGLPSDRFFAERPEGSVSTLKIQRTQQEDSAVYLCASSPKLMSGTDTQYFGPGTRLTVL.